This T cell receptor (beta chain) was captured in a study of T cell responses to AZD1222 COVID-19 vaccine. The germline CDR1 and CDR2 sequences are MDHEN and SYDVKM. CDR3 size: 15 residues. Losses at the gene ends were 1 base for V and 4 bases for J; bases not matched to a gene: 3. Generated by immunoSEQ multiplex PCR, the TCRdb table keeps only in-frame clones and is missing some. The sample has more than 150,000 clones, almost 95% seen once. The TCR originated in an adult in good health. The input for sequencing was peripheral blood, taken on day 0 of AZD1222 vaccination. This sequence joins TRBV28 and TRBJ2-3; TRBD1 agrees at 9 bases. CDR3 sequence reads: CASSLSGTGPDTQYF. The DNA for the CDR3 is TGTGCCAGCAGTTTATCTGGGACAGGGCCAGATACGCAGTATTTT.